This paragraph reports one T cell receptor (beta chain). The assay was immunoSEQ multiplex PCR, and TCRdb's table has in-frame clones only and misses some. This sample has some 330,000 clones, with 80% to 90% found just once. V was pared by 5 bases and J by 6 bases, with 5 bases of the junction left unmatched. Per germline, CDR1 SGHNT and CDR2 YENEEA. The CDR3 totals 15 residues. Among Cohort 3 donors, those recovered had two negative PCRs, clearance, or symptom resolution. This specimen comes from a study of blood T cell repertoires in COVID-19. Material: PBMCs or T cells enriched from blood (not recorded which). V is TRBV11-3 and J is TRBJ2-1; 12 bases are a match to TRBD2. The TCR comes from a man aged 25-45 years who had recovered from COVID-19. CDR3 sequence (DNA): TGTGCCAGCAGCCTCGGACTAGCGGGACGCAATGAGCAGTTCTTC. Translation gives CASSLGLAGRNEQFF.